Listed below are T cell receptor beta chains from one sample, sequenced in a study of cytomegalovirus exposure and HLA in healthy donors. The table came from immunoSEQ multiplex PCR; TCRdb's copy has only in-frame clones and leaves some out. Of fewer than 250,000 clones in the sample, more than 80% were seen once. The material sequenced was PBMCs. Receptors were obtained from a man aged 25 to 40 in good health and CMV-seronegative. Each CDR3 is given with its conserved first and last residue. The D gene is left open where the match is weak. Only some rows state a clone size, as once, few, many or a class for expanded clones.

clone_size	v_call	j_call	d_call	cdr3_nt	cdr3_aa
-	TRBV5-7	TRBJ2-7	-	TGTGCCAGCACCTTGTCCGGGCAGGGCTCCTACGAGCAGTACTTC	CASTLSGQGSYEQYF
-	TRBV4-2	TRBJ1-1	-	TGTGCCAGCAGCCAAGAGCTCAGGCCTGAAGCTTTCTTT	CASSQELRPEAFF
-	TRBV28	TRBJ1-2	-	TGTGCCACCCCGTCCGACAGTTTTCATGGCTACACCTTC	CATPSDSFHGYTF
once	TRBV7-9	TRBJ1-4	-	TGTGCCAGCAGCCGTGACATGGTGGTGGAAAAACTGTTTTTT	CASSRDMVVEKLFF
-	TRBV9	TRBJ2-3	-	TGTGCCAGCAGCGTAGCGACCCTACTAGCAGATACGCAGTATTTT	CASSVATLLADTQYF
-	TRBV4-1	TRBJ1-2	-	TGCGCCAGCAGCCAAGATCCCGACAGGCTGGACACCTATGGCTACACCTTC	CASSQDPDRLDTYGYTF
-	TRBV2	TRBJ2-7	-	TGTGCCAGCAGTGACGCTGAAGGACACGGCTACGAGCAGTACTTC	CASSDAEGHGYEQYF
-	TRBV5-1	TRBJ1-4	-	TGCGCCAGCAGCTTGGCCTCCGGTAATGAAAAACTGTTTTTT	CASSLASGNEKLFF
-	TRBV6-1	TRBJ2-7	TRBD1	TGTGCCAGCAGTGAGACAGGGGTTGGCGAGCAGTACTTC	CASSETGVGEQYF
-	TRBV19	TRBJ1-1	-	TGTGCCAGTAACCAACTCGGGGGTAACACTGAAGCTTTCTTT	CASNQLGGNTEAFF
-	TRBV7-8	TRBJ2-3	TRBD1	TGTGCCAGCAGCTTACCGGGACAGGGAAGCACAGATACGCAGTATTTT	CASSLPGQGSTDTQYF
-	TRBV19	TRBJ1-5	TRBD1	TGTGCCAGTATCCCGGTTGGGACAGGGACGCTGGGGAATCAGCCCCAGCATTTT	CASIPVGTGTLGNQPQHF
-	TRBV28	TRBJ2-7	TRBD1	TGTGCCAGCAGTCCAGGACAGGGGGCAGGAGAGCAGTACTTC	CASSPGQGAGEQYF
-	TRBV15	TRBJ1-5	-	TGTGCCACCCAGGACAGACGAAATCAGCCCCAGCATTTT	CATQDRRNQPQHF
-	TRBV7-7	TRBJ2-2	-	TGTGCTAGCAGCCTCTCGACCGGGGAGCTGTTTTTT	CASSLSTGELFF
-	TRBV5-1	TRBJ2-7	-	TGCGCCAGCAAGGTAGGGGTATTTACCTACGAGCAGTACTTC	CASKVGVFTYEQYF
-	TRBV27	TRBJ1-5	-	TGTGCCAGCAGCCCCATACAGGGAAATCAGCCCCAGCATTTT	CASSPIQGNQPQHF
few	TRBV11-2	TRBJ2-2	TRBD1	TGTGCCAGCAGGCCGACAGGGAGCACCGGGGAGCTGTTTTTT	CASRPTGSTGELFF
-	TRBV29-1	TRBJ1-2	-	TGCAGCGTTGAAGGCAGGGCGGGAGATGGCTACACCTTC	CSVEGRAGDGYTF
-	TRBV27	TRBJ2-2	TRBD2	TGTGCCAGCAGTTCAACTAGCGGGCAACCCGGGGAGCTGTTTTTT	CASSSTSGQPGELFF
-	TRBV4-2	TRBJ1-2	TRBD1	TGTGCCAGCAGACGCGAGGGGAGCACAGGGGCTAACTATGGCTACACCTTC	CASRREGSTGANYGYTF
few	TRBV5-1	TRBJ2-7	-	TGCGCCAGCAGCGCGGGCCCTTACGAGCAGTACTTC	CASSAGPYEQYF
once	TRBV9	TRBJ2-1	-	TGTGCCAGCAGCGTAGTCGGGGGCTCCTACAATGAGCAGTTCTTC	CASSVVGGSYNEQFF
few	TRBV29-1	TRBJ2-1	-	TGCAGCGTTGATCTGAGTGTTGAGCAGTTCTTC	CSVDLSVEQFF
-	TRBV27	TRBJ2-7	-	TGTGCCAGCAGTAGGACAGCAGGCTACGAGCAGTACTTC	CASSRTAGYEQYF
-	TRBV6-6	TRBJ2-2	-	TGTGCCAGCAGTTACTTGGACAGCTCCCCTGGGTTTTTT	CASSYLDSSPGFF
once	TRBV2	TRBJ2-7	-	TGTGCCAGCAACCCGGGACACCACTCTTACGAGCAGTACTTC	CASNPGHHSYEQYF
-	TRBV23-1	TRBJ2-5	TRBD2	TGCGCCAGCAAGGGAGGGTGGGAGACCCAGTACTTC	CASKGGWETQYF
-	TRBV4-3	TRBJ1-3	-	TGCGCCAGCAGCCGTACCAGGGTACGGAGCTCTGGAAACACCATATATTTT	CASSRTRVRSSGNTIYF
few	TRBV27	TRBJ2-1	TRBD1	TGTGCCAGCAGTTTAGGGACAGAGGCCTACAATGAGCAGTTCTTC	CASSLGTEAYNEQFF
-	TRBV11-2	TRBJ2-3	TRBD2	TGTGCCAGCAGCTTACCACCAGCGGGGGACCTCACAGATACGCAGTATTTT	CASSLPPAGDLTDTQYF
-	TRBV29-1	TRBJ2-1	TRBD2	TGCAGCGCTAGACTAGCGGGGTCCTCCTACAATGAGCAGTTCTTC	CSARLAGSSYNEQFF
-	TRBV4-2	TRBJ2-7	-	TGTGCCAGCAGCCCACGTGGGGGGGCATACGAGCAGTACTTC	CASSPRGGAYEQYF
-	TRBV4-3	TRBJ2-2	-	TGCGCCAGCAGCCAAGGGCAGGGATTCACGGGGGAGCTGTTTTTT	CASSQGQGFTGELFF
once	TRBV10-1	TRBJ2-7	TRBD2	TGCGCCAGAATCACTAGCGGGGGGCTTAGATACGAGCAGTACTTC	CARITSGGLRYEQYF
-	TRBV2	TRBJ1-2	TRBD1	TGTGCCAGCAGTGTTTCGGGACAGGGCTTGAATGGCTACACCTTC	CASSVSGQGLNGYTF
few	TRBV12-2	TRBJ2-6	-	TGTGCAAGTCGCTTCCCCGACCCGAGCAGGGACTCTGGGGCCAACGTCCTGACTTTC	CASRFPDPSRDSGANVLTF
-	TRBV7-9	TRBJ2-1	TRBD2	TGTGCCAGCAGCTTTTTTTCTAGCGGGGACAATGAGCAGTTCTTC	CASSFFSSGDNEQFF
-	TRBV10-2	TRBJ2-1	-	TGCGCCAGCACCGACTATGATAGCTCCTACAATGAGCAGTTCTTC	CASTDYDSSYNEQFF
-	TRBV5-1	TRBJ1-2	TRBD1	TGCGCCAGCAGCTTGGCGGCAGGGGGCGGCTATGGCTACACCTTC	CASSLAAGGGYGYTF
-	TRBV6-1	TRBJ2-5	-	TGTGCCAGCAGTGAATTCGGGGAAGAGACCCAGTACTTC	CASSEFGEETQYF
-	TRBV29-1	TRBJ2-1	TRBD2	TGCAGCGTTGAACTTCTTTTGGGCGGGGGGGCTAATGAGCAGTTCTTC	CSVELLLGGGANEQFF
once	TRBV5-5	TRBJ1-5	TRBD1	TGTGCCAGCAGCTTGCAGGGGGGAAGCAATCAGCCCCAGCATTTT	CASSLQGGSNQPQHF
-	TRBV7-3	TRBJ2-2	-	TGTGCCAGCAGCTTTAGGGGCAGTTCCACCGGGGAGCTGTTTTTT	CASSFRGSSTGELFF
-	TRBV2	TRBJ2-5	-	TGTGCCAGCAGTGAAATGGCAGGCCAAGAGACCCAGTACTTC	CASSEMAGQETQYF
-	TRBV6-6	TRBJ2-7	-	TGTGCCAGCAGTTTAAGGGGAATTGGCTACGAGCAGTACTTC	CASSLRGIGYEQYF
-	TRBV6-6	TRBJ2-7	-	TGTGCCAGCAGTTATCTAGGACTCACCTACGAGCAGTACTTC	CASSYLGLTYEQYF
-	TRBV9	TRBJ2-2	-	TGTGCCAGCGGGGACATCGGGGCCCCCGGGGAGCTGTTTTTT	CASGDIGAPGELFF
-	TRBV5-6	TRBJ1-1	TRBD1	TGTGCCAGCAGTTCGACAGGGCAAGGGACTGAAGCTTTCTTT	CASSSTGQGTEAFF
-	TRBV28	TRBJ2-1	TRBD2	TGTGCCAGCATCCCGGCAGGACTAGCGGGGGGGCCGTCCTACAATGAGCAGTTCTTC	CASIPAGLAGGPSYNEQFF
-	TRBV7-5	TRBJ1-6	-	TGTGCCAGAAGCGGGGGACAGGGGGCCTCACCCCTCCACTTT	CARSGGQGASPLHF
few	TRBV5-4	TRBJ2-7	TRBD1	TGTGCCAGCAGCCCACGGACAGGGGAAGACAACGAGCAGTACTTC	CASSPRTGEDNEQYF
once	TRBV5-1	TRBJ1-3	TRBD1	TGCGCCAGCAGCCCGGGACAGGGAGAGGGCACCATATATTTT	CASSPGQGEGTIYF
-	TRBV6-5	TRBJ2-3	TRBD1	TGTGCCAGCACCCGGACAGGGAGCACAGATACGCAGTATTTT	CASTRTGSTDTQYF